Below are 23 T cell receptor beta chains sequenced from a single sample in a study of PD-1 blockade in classical Hodgkin lymphoma. The data were produced by immunoSEQ multiplex PCR, yet TCRdb's version contains in-frame clones alone and is incomplete. This table holds roughly 28,000 clones, about 90% found once. Every patient relapsed after autologous stem cell transplantation, and brentuximab vedotin exposure varied. Negative selection with magnets was how CD8+ T cells were isolated from the thawed PBMCs. Sequencing was performed on CD8+ T cells from blood, taken at baseline. These receptors originate from a human donor with classical Hodgkin lymphoma.

The J gene is TRBJ2-5, the V gene TRBV5-4; a possible D gene is TRBD2 (5 bases). V was pared by 1 base and J by 1 base, with 5 bases between. The length of the CDR3 is 13 residues. Germline CDR1 SGHNT, CDR2 YYREEE (reference sequence). Written as DNA, the CDR3 is TGTGCCAGCAGCTTGACTAGCCAAGAGACCCAGTACTTC. This gives the protein CASSLTSQETQYF.

The chain combines TRBV10-3 with TRBJ2-7; D gene uncertain. Germline V gene data show CDR1 as ENHRY and CDR2 as SYGVKD. This CDR3 has 12 residues. V was shortened by 0 bases and J by 5 bases, with 5 bases between the two germline ends. The CDR3 nucleotides read TGTGCCATCAGTGAGTCAAGACACGAGCAGTACTTC. Its protein product is CAISESRHEQYF.

The chain uses TRBV7-9 and TRBJ1-4; D gene uncertain. The germline V gene has CDR1 SEHNR and CDR2 FQNEAQ (reference sequence). V dropped 1 base and J dropped 8 bases, with 11 bases sitting between them. The CDR3 is 14 residues long. The CDR3 DNA reads as TGTGCCAGCAGCTTAGTGGAGGGAAGAGAAAAACTGTTTTTT. Its protein is CASSLVEGREKLFF.

The rearrangement uses TRBV10-1 and TRBJ2-7; perhaps TRBD1 as D (5 bases). V was trimmed by 3 bases and J by 1 base, leaving 13 bases between them. The CDR3 contains 15 residues. Germline V gene sequence: CDR1 WNHNN, CDR2 SYGVQD (reference sequence). The CDR3 DNA reads TGCGCCAGCAGTGACACTCAGGGCCCATCCTACGAGCAGTACTTC. Amino acid sequence: CASSDTQGPSYEQYF.

Details on this clone: The junction does not match germline at one end; this may be a read error. V is TRBV10-1 and J is TRBJ2-5, with 7 bases that match TRBD2. CDR3 length: 14 amino acids. Germline CDR1 is WNHNN and CDR2 is SYGVQD (reference sequence). The CDR3 sequence is CASSGGDYQETQYF. In DNA, the CDR3 is TGCGCCAGCAGTGGAGGGGACTACCAGGAGACCCAGTACTTC.

V is TRBV7-7 and J is TRBJ2-1; the D is unclear. The V gene's germline CDR1 is SSHAT and CDR2 FNYEAQ (reference sequence). The V gene lost 5 bases and the J gene lost 7 bases, with 21 bases spanning the gap. This CDR3 region has 16 residues. The DNA of the CDR3 is TGTGCCAGCAGCCCGACGGACGAGCGTCTTAATAATGAGCAGTTCTTC. Its protein is CASSPTDERLNNEQFF.

The DNA of the CDR3 is TGCGCCAGCAGCGTGGCATCCGGGGGCTGGGAGACCCAGTACTTC. It yields the protein CASSVASGGWETQYF. This chain joins TRBV5-1 and TRBJ2-5; D may correspond to TRBD1 or TRBD2 (6 bases each). CDR3 length: 15 amino acids. Trimming stripped 4 bases from V and 5 bases from J, with 18 bases between. The germline V gene encodes CDR1 SGHRS and CDR2 YFSETQ.

V is TRBV23-1 and J is TRBJ2-1; TRBD2 matches 15 bases. TRBV23-1 is placed among ORFs of uncertain function. The CDR3 covers 15 residues. With V trimmed by 4 bases and J by 16 bases, 11 bases remained unmatched. The chain's CDR3 is CASSLRGLAGGLEFF. CDR3 DNA: TGCGCCAGCAGTCTAAGGGGACTAGCGGGAGGTCTGGAATTCTTC.

The J gene is TRBJ1-1, the V gene TRBV19; D call uncertain. This CDR3 contains 17 residues. Germline lookup yields CDR1 LNHDA and CDR2 SQIVND (reference sequence). V shed 3 bases and J shed 0 bases, with 17 bases lying between them. CDR3 sequence (DNA): TGTGCCAGTAGTATCACGGACCCACCGGGAATGAACACTGAAGCTTTCTTT. It yields the protein CASSITDPPGMNTEAFF.

V gene TRBV9 combines with J gene TRBJ1-1; D not resolved. The length of the CDR3 is 13 residues. Per germline, CDR1 SGDLS and CDR2 YYNGEE. V was cut by 4 bases and J by 7 bases, with 14 bases left in between. The CDR3: CASSPRPGYEAFF. The CDR3, as DNA: TGTGCCAGCAGCCCCCGGCCCGGTTATGAAGCTTTCTTT.

The sample holds one count of this clone. J is TRBJ2-7 and V is TRBV28; D unresolved. Germline V gene sequence: CDR1 MDHEN, CDR2 SYDVKM. Trimming removed 3 bases from V and 5 bases from J, with 14 bases in between. There are 14 residues in the CDR3. CDR3 bases: TGTGCCAGCAGTTTCTCGGCACCCCTTGACGAGCAGTACTTC. It is translated as CASSFSAPLDEQYF.

The chain's CDR3 is CASSSTSGTTGELFF. In DNA form, the CDR3 reads TGTGCCAGCAGTTCGACTAGTGGGACCACCGGGGAGCTGTTTTTT. The rearrangement links TRBV28 to TRBJ2-2, with D possibly TRBD2 on 6 matching bases. Trimming removed 4 bases at V and 4 bases at J, with 13 bases between. The CDR3 contains 15 residues. The germline V gene encodes CDR1 MDHEN and CDR2 SYDVKM.

This clone was counted only a few times. The chain links TRBV9 to TRBJ1-5; D is undetermined. Trimming pared 4 bases from V and 1 base from J, leaving 12 bases between. Germline CDR1 is SGDLS and CDR2 is YYNGEE. This CDR3 region has 15 residues. The CDR3 sequence: CASSPGYGSNQPQHF. The CDR3 nucleotides read TGTGCCAGCAGCCCGGGGTATGGAAGCAATCAGCCCCAGCATTTT.

The chain is built from TRBV9 and TRBJ1-1; 8 positions match TRBD1. Germline CDR1 SGDLS, CDR2 YYNGEE. Unmatched junction bases numbered 13, after V lost 4 bases and J lost 5 bases. The CDR3 is 16 amino acids. The CDR3 sequence: CASSSPDRVAGTEAFF. The CDR3, as DNA: TGTGCCAGCAGCAGCCCGGACAGGGTGGCGGGTACTGAAGCTTTCTTT.

The chain carries TRBV5-6 and TRBJ1-2; D gene uncertain. Looked up from germline, CDR1 is SGHDT and CDR2 is YYEEEE. This CDR3 is 13 amino acids long. V dropped 1 base and J dropped 8 bases, with 12 bases sitting between them. The CDR3 sequence: CASSLSVLSGYTF. The CDR3 nucleotides read TGTGCCAGCAGCTTGTCGGTTCTAAGCGGCTACACCTTC.

V gene TRBV27 combines with J gene TRBJ2-7, with D possibly TRBD2 on 5 matching bases. V lost 4 bases, J lost 1 base, and 11 bases lay in between. Per germline, CDR1 MNHEY and CDR2 SMNVEV (reference sequence). This CDR3 region has 14 residues. The CDR3 DNA follows: TGTGCCAGCAGTTCCTCTCGGGGTTCCTACGAGCAGTACTTC. This sequence encodes CASSSSRGSYEQYF.

This clone was seen only once. The chain couples TRBV28 to TRBJ2-1; tentatively, D is TRBD1 (6 bases). Trimming pared 8 bases from V and 9 bases from J, leaving 11 bases between. The CDR3 has 11 residues. Germline CDR1 and CDR2: MDHEN and SYDVKM. The CDR3 is CASLEGVEQFF. In DNA form, the CDR3 reads TGTGCCAGCCTCGAGGGGGTTGAGCAGTTCTTC. Combining the CDR3 with reference TRBV28 and TRBJ2-1 gives the whole variable domain DVKVTQSSRYLVKRTGEKVFLECVQDMDHENMFWYRQDPGLGLRLIYFSYDVKMKEKGDIPEGYSVSREKKERFSLILESASTNQTSMYLCASLEGVEQFFGPGTRLTVL.

Only one count was recorded for this clone. This chain connects TRBV13 to TRBJ1-2; D perhaps matches TRBD1 (6 bases). CDR3 length: 14 amino acids. Germline V gene lookup returns CDR1 PRHDT and CDR2 FYEKMQ (reference sequence). V was shortened by 6 bases and J by 5 bases, with 16 bases between the two germline ends. CDR3 protein: CASRGQPSGYGYTF. CDR3 sequence (DNA): TGTGCCAGCAGAGGACAGCCAAGCGGGTATGGCTACACCTTC.

This chain joins TRBV5-1 and TRBJ2-5; 10 bases align to TRBD1. The V segment lost 4 bases and the J segment 3 bases; nucleotides outside the gene matches: 9. Germline CDR1 is SGHRS and CDR2 is YFSETQ. The CDR3 has 16 residues. CDR3 bases: TGCGCCAGCAGCCGGACAGTGACAGGGGGCGAAGAGACCCAGTACTTC. Translated, it gives CASSRTVTGGEETQYF.

Only one count was recorded for this clone. The chain couples TRBV5-6 to TRBJ2-1, with 9 bases aligning to TRBD2. The germline CDR1 and CDR2 sequences are SGHDT and YYEEEE. The CDR3 extends over 14 amino acids. After removal of 0 bases from V and 11 bases from J, the junction contained 6 bases not matched to a gene. This chain's CDR3 is CASSLAISGSQQFF. In nucleotides, the CDR3 is TGTGCCAGCAGCTTGGCCATTAGCGGGAGTCAGCAGTTCTTC. The full variable domain, rest sourced from reference TRBV5-6 and TRBJ2-1, is DAGVTQSPTHLIKTRGQQVTLRCSPKSGHDTVSWYQQALGQGPQFIFQYYEEEERQRGNFPDRFSGHQFPNYSSELNVNALLLGDSALYLCASSLAISGSQQFFGPGTRLTVL.

The genes are TRBV4-1 and TRBJ2-6; D call uncertain. With 2 bases removed from V and 4 bases from J, the gap between germline ends came to 6 bases. From germline, CDR1 is MGHRA and CDR2 YSYEKL. The CDR3 extends over 14 amino acids. CDR3 loop: CASSQNLGANVLTF. Written as DNA, the CDR3 is TGCGCCAGCAGCCAAAACTTGGGGGCCAACGTCCTGACTTTC.

The chain links TRBV7-9 to TRBJ2-5; D call uncertain. Germline values: CDR1 SEHNR, CDR2 FQNEAQ (reference sequence). This CDR3 has 15 residues. V was shortened by 1 base and J by 5 bases, with 14 bases between the two germline ends. For the CDR3, the DNA is TGTGCCAGCAGCTTAGGGCCACAGCAACGCGAGACCCAGTACTTC. Its translation: CASSLGPQQRETQYF.

V gene TRBV29-1 combines with J gene TRBJ2-7; no firm D call. V shed 3 bases and J shed 6 bases, with 12 bases lying between them. CDR1 and CDR2 (germline): SQVTM, ANQGSEA. This CDR3 has 12 residues. Written as DNA, the CDR3 is TGCAGCGTTGAGAAGGGTTCGGCCGAGCAGTACTTC. Protein product: CSVEKGSAEQYF.